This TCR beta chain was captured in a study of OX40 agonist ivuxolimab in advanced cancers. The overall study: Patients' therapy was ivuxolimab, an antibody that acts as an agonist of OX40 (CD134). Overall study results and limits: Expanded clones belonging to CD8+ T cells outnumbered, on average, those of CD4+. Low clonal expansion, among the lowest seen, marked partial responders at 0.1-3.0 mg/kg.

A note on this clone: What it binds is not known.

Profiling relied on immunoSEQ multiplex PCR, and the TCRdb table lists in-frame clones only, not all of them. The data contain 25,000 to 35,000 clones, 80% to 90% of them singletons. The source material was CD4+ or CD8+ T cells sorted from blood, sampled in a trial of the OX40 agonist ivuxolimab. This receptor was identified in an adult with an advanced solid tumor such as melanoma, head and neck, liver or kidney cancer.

The CDR3 reads CASSDLRDSYTGELFF. The DNA for the CDR3 is TGTGCCAGCAGCGACCTCCGGGACTCCTACACCGGGGAGCTGTTTTTT. The rearrangement uses TRBV9 and TRBJ2-2; possibly TRBD2 for D (6 bases). Germline V CDR1 and CDR2: SGDLS, YYNGEE. V lost 3 bases to trimming and J lost 3 bases, with 15 bases between them. The CDR3 is made up of 16 amino acids.